This entry lists 6 T cell receptor beta chains sequenced from one sample in a study of read filtering for tumor transcriptome and immune sequencing. Molecular barcoded adaptors covering alpha/delta and beta/gamma chains were used on approximately 400 ng RNA. TCRdb re-called the reads through MiXCR, storing one row per CDR3 protein. The sample has tens of thousands of distinct CDR3 sequences, 20% seen once. Source material: a population of CD138-negative cells sorted from bone marrow. These receptors were taken from a donor over 35 with multiple myeloma.

About this clonotype: A much larger clone lies one base from this, so it may be a read error. The CDR3 spells CASRKQGAGGTQYF. The CDR3 DNA sequence: TGTGCCAGCAGAAAACAGGGGGCGGGTGGTACGCAGTATTTT. The chain couples TRBV6-5 to TRBJ2-3, with 9 positions matching TRBD1. Germline trimming cut 6 bases from V and 8 bases from J; bases unmatched to any gene: 9. The CDR3 is made up of 14 amino acids. Germline-derived CDR1 and CDR2 are MNHEY and SVGAGI.

With regard to this clonotype: A junction end diverges from the germline sequence, so it may reflect a read error. The chain couples TRBV2 to TRBJ2-6; tentative D call: TRBD2 (5 bases). Germline-derived CDR1 and CDR2 are SNHLY and FYNNEI. The CDR3 totals 17 residues. The CDR3 DNA reads as TGTGCCGGCAGTGTTCGGGGTTTCGCCTCTGGGGCCAACGTCCTGACTTTC. Protein: CAGSVRGFASGANVLTF.

Ten or more counts support this clonotype. The genes are TRBV24-1 and TRBJ2-2; 11 bases line up with TRBD1. Germline CDR1 reads KGHDR; CDR2 reads SFDVKD. The V segment lost 3 bases and the J segment 4 bases; nucleotides outside the gene matches: 3. The CDR3 sequence is 16 residues long. The CDR3 spells CATSDTGTGGTGELFF. CDR3 nucleotide sequence: TGTGCCACCAGTGATACCGGGACAGGGGGCACCGGGGAGCTGTTTTTT.

This clonotype was counted ten times or more. The chain joins TRBV28 to TRBJ2-7; D gene uncertain. The CDR3 is made up of 10 amino acids. From germline, CDR1 is MDHEN and CDR2 SYDVKM. The ends were cut back, 1 base at V and 7 bases at J, with 2 bases in the middle. This CDR3 is CASSLLEQYF. The CDR3 DNA reads as TGTGCCAGCAGTTTATTGGAGCAGTACTTC.

There are many counts of this clonotype. The chain has TRBV28 and TRBJ2-5; 8 positions match TRBD2. CDR3 size: 13 residues. Trimming at V came to 3 bases and at J to 4 bases, leaving 1 base not matched to a gene. The germline V gene encodes CDR1 MDHEN and CDR2 SYDVKM. The chain's CDR3 is CASSLAGGETQYF. CDR3 nucleotide sequence: TGTGCCAGCAGTTTGGCGGGAGGAGAGACCCAGTACTTC.

This chain joins TRBV28 and TRBJ2-1; 8 bases map to TRBD2. Trimming at V came to 6 bases and at J to 1 base, leaving 5 bases not matched to a gene. The CDR3 totals 15 residues. CDR1 is MDHEN, CDR2 SYDVKM, per germline. This CDR3 reads CASRASGSSYNEQFF. DNA of the CDR3: TGTGCCAGCAGAGCCAGCGGGAGTTCCTACAATGAGCAGTTCTTC.